This T cell receptor beta chain originates from a study of cytomegalovirus exposure and HLA in healthy donors. Findings and limits, study-wide: A few CMV-associated chains were confirmed in vitro to be specific for CMV antigens. No immune exposure information besides CMV serostatus was available. Overall, about 160 TCR beta chains were annotated as cytomegalovirus-associated. Common viral pathogens (according to a later analysis) appeared linked to several of the most significant clusters.

A note on this clone: The antigen remains unidentified.

V lost 1 base, J lost 10 bases, and 8 bases lay in between. The CDR3 loop spans 13 amino acids. CDR1 SNHLY and CDR2 FYNNEI come from the germline V gene. PCR amplification relied on 60 Vbeta primers (plus 13 Jbeta primers). TCRdb's copy holds only in-frame clones and misses some; the assay was immunoSEQ multiplex PCR. The sample yields some 120,000 clones, 65% to 80% seen once. This receptor was obtained from a man aged 25 to 40 in good health and CMV-seronegative. The rearrangement links TRBV2 to TRBJ1-6, with D uncertain. Sequencing was done on a sample of PBMCs. CDR3 in amino acids: CASSEGTSSPLHF. For the CDR3, the DNA is TGTGCCAGCAGTGAAGGGACTAGCTCACCCCTCCACTTT.